A single sample is the source of the 3 T cell receptor beta chains below, sequenced in a study of cytomegalovirus exposure and HLA in healthy donors. 60 Vbeta and 13 Jbeta primers were used in PCR. Assay used: immunoSEQ multiplex PCR; TCRdb lists only in-frame clones, some missing. Among around 150,000 clones, approximately 72% were seen once, and the ten largest hold 2% to 2.5%. Material: PBMCs. These receptor sequences come from a female donor in good health and CMV-seronegative.

The chain carries TRBV11-2 and TRBJ2-1; a weak D match, TRBD2 (5 bases). The V gene lost 2 bases and the J gene lost 2 bases, with 10 bases spanning the gap. The V gene's germline CDR1 is SGHAT and CDR2 FQNNGV. CDR3 length equals 15 residues. The chain's CDR3 is CASSLRLAAYNEQFF. The CDR3 DNA is TGTGCCAGCAGCTTAAGGCTAGCTGCCTACAATGAGCAGTTCTTC.

V is TRBV5-1 and J is TRBJ1-5; 9 bases are shared with TRBD1. V lost 0 bases to trimming and J lost 6 bases; unmatched junction nucleotides: 1. CDR1 is SGHRS, CDR2 YFSETQ, per germline. This CDR3 has 14 residues. The CDR3 DNA follows: TGCGCCAGCAGCTTGGAGACAGGGGGTCAGCCCCAGCATTTT. Translation gives CASSLETGGQPQHF.

In its sample, this clone was seen a few times. The chain employs TRBV19 and TRBJ2-7, with D possibly TRBD1 on 7 matching bases. Germline CDR1 LNHDA, CDR2 SQIVND (reference sequence). This CDR3 spans 13 amino acids. V was pared by 10 bases and J by 0 bases, with 13 bases between. The CDR3 sequence is CATAGGFSYEQYF. The CDR3 DNA is TGTGCCACCGCAGGGGGGTTCTCCTACGAGCAGTACTTC.